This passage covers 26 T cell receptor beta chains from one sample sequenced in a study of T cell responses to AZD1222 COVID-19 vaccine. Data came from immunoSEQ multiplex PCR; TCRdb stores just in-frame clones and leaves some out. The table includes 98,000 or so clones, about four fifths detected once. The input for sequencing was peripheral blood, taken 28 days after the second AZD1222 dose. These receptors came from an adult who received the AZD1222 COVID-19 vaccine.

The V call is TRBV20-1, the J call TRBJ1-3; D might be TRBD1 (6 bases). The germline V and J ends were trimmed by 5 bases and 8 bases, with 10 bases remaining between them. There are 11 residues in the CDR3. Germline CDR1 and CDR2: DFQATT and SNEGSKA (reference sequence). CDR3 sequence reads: CSAARQDTIYF. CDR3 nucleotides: TGCAGTGCTGCCCGACAGGACACCATATATTTT.

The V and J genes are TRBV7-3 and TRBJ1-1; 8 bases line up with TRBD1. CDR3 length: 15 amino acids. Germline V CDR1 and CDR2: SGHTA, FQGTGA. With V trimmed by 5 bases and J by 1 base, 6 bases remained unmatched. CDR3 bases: TGTGCCAGCAGCCGTAACGGACAGGGGAACACTGAAGCTTTCTTT. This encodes CASSRNGQGNTEAFF. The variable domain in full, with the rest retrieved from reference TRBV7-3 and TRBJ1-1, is GAGVSQTPSNKVTEKGKYVELRCDPISGHTALYWYRQSLGQGPEFLIYFQGTGAADDSGLPNDRFFAVRPEGSVSTLKIQRTERGDSAVYLCASSRNGQGNTEAFFGQGTRLTVV.

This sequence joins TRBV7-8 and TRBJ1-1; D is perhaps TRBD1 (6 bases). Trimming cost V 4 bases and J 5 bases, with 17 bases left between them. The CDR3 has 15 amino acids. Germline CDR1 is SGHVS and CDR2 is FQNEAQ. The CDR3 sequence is CASSSRGALRTEAFF. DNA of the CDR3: TGTGCCAGCAGCTCGCGGGGGGCGTTAAGAACTGAAGCTTTCTTT.

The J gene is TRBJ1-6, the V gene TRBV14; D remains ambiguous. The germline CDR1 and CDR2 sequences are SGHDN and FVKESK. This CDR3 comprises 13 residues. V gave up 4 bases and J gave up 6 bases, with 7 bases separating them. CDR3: CASSRESNSPLHF. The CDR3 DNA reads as TGTGCCAGCAGCCGGGAAAGTAATTCACCCCTCCACTTT. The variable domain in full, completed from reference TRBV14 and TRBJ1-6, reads EAGVTQFPSHSVIEKGQTVTLRCDPISGHDNLYWYRRVMGKEIKFLLHFVKESKQDESGMPNNRFLAERTGGTYSTLKVQPAELEDSGVYFCASSRESNSPLHFGNGTRLTVT.

Here the CDR3 reads CASSRGQYSNQPQHF. As DNA, the CDR3 is TGTGCCAGTAGTAGGGGACAGTATAGCAATCAGCCCCAGCATTTT. The chain employs TRBV19 and TRBJ1-5, with 7 bases matching TRBD1. The CDR3 loop spans 15 amino acids. Looked up from germline, CDR1 is LNHDA and CDR2 is SQIVND (reference sequence). V was clipped by 4 bases and J by 0 bases; unmatched bases: 3.

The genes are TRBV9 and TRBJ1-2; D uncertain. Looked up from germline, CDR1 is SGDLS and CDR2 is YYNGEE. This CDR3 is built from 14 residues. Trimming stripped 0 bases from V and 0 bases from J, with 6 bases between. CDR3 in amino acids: CASSVDLTNYGYTF. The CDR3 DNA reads TGTGCCAGCAGCGTAGATTTAACTAACTATGGCTACACCTTC. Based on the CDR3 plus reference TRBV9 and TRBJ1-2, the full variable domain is DSGVTQTPKHLITATGQRVTLRCSPRSGDLSVYWYQQSLDQGLQFLIQYYNGEERAKGNILERFSAQQFPDLHSELNLSSLELGDSALYFCASSVDLTNYGYTFGSGTRLTVV.

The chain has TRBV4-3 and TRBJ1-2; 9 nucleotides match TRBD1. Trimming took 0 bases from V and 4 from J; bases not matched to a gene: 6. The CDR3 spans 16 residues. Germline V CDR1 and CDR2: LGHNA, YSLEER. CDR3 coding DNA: TGCGCCAGCAGCCAAGATAGCACAGGGGGCATCTATGGCTACACCTTC. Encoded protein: CASSQDSTGGIYGYTF.

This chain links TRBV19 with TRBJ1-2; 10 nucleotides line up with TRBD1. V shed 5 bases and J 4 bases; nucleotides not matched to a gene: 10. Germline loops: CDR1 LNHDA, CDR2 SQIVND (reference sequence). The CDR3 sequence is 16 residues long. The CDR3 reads CASSPNDRGLFYGYTF. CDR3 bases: TGTGCCAGTAGTCCAAATGACAGGGGGCTTTTCTATGGCTACACCTTC.

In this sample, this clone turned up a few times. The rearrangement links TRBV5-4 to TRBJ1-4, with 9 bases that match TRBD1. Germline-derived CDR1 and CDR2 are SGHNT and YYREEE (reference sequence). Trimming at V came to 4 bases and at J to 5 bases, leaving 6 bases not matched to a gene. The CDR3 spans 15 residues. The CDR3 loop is CASSLPGTGNEKLFF. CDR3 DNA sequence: TGTGCCAGCAGCCTACCCGGGACAGGGAATGAAAAACTGTTTTTT.

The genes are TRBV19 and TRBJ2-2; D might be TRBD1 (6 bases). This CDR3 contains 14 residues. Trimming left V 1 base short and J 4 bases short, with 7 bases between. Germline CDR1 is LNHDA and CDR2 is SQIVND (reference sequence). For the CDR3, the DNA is TGTGCCAGTAGTATAGGGGGGCCCACCGGGGAGCTGTTTTTT. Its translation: CASSIGGPTGELFF.

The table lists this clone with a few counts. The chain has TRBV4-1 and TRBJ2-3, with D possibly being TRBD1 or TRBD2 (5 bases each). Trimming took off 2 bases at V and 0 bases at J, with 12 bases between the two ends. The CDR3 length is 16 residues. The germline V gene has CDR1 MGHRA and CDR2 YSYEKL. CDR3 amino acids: CASSQRSRGSTDTQYF. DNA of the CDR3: TGCGCCAGCAGCCAAAGGTCGAGGGGTAGCACAGATACGCAGTATTTT.

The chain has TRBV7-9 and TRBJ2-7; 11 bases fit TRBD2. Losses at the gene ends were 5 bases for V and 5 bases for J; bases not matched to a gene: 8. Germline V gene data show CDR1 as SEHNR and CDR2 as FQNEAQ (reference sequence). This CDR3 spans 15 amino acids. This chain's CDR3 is CASSLRLAGRHEQYF. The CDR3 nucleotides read TGTGCCAGCAGCCTCCGACTAGCGGGAAGACACGAGCAGTACTTC.

CDR3 amino acids: CASSPGLEGVTDTQYF. Here the CDR3 DNA reads TGTGCCAGCAGCCCAGGACTAGAGGGGGTCACAGATACGCAGTATTTT. This chain joins TRBV9 and TRBJ2-3; D is perhaps TRBD2 (7 bases). The germline V and J ends were trimmed by 4 bases and 2 bases, with 17 bases remaining between them. The CDR3 sequence is 16 residues long. Germline V gene data show CDR1 as SGDLS and CDR2 as YYNGEE.

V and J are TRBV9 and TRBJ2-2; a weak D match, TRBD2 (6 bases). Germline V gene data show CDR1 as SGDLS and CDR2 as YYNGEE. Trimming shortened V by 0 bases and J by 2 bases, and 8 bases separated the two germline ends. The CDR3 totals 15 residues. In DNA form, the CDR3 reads TGTGCCAGCAGCGTAGAGGGGACTAACACCGGGGAGCTGTTTTTT. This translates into CASSVEGTNTGELFF.

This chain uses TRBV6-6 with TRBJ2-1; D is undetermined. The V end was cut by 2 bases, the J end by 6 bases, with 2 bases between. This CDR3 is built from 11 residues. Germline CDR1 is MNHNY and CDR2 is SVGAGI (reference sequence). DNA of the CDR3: TGTGCCAGCAGTTACAGCAATGAGCAGTTCTTC. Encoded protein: CASSYSNEQFF.

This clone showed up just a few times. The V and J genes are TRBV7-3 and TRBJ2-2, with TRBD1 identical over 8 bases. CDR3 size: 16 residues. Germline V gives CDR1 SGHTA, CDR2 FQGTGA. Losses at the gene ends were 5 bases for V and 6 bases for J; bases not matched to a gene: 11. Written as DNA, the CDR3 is TGTGCCAGCAGCCGACAAATGGGACAGGCCTCCGGGGAGCTGTTTTTT. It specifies CASSRQMGQASGELFF.

The CDR3 sequence is CASSDSGGTQYF. CDR3 bases: TGTGCCAGCAGTGACTCGGGGGGGACCCAGTACTTC. The V gene is TRBV6-4, the J gene TRBJ2-5, with D possibly TRBD2 on 6 matching bases. V lost 0 bases, J lost 7 bases, and 6 bases lay in between. The CDR3 consists of 12 residues. The germline V gene encodes CDR1 MRHNA and CDR2 SNTAGT.

This CDR3 is CASITPDDRQFF. The CDR3 nucleotides are TGTGCCAGCATTACCCCAGACGACAGGCAGTTCTTC. The chain couples TRBV6-5 to TRBJ2-1; D possibly corresponds to TRBD1 (5 bases). The CDR3 totals 12 residues. V shed 7 bases and J shed 12 bases, with 16 bases lying between them. CDR1 is MNHEY and CDR2 is SVGAGI in the germline V gene.

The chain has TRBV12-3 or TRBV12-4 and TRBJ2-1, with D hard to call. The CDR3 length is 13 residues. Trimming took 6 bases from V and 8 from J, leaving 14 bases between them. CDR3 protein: CASRPLITDEQFF. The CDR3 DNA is TGTGCCAGCAGACCCCTTATTACGGATGAGCAGTTCTTC.

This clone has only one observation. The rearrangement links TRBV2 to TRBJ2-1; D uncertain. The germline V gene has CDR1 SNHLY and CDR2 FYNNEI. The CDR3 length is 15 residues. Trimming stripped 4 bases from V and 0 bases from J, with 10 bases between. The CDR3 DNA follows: TGTGCCAGCAGTGCTCTAAGGAGCTCCTACAATGAGCAGTTCTTC. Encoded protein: CASSALRSSYNEQFF.

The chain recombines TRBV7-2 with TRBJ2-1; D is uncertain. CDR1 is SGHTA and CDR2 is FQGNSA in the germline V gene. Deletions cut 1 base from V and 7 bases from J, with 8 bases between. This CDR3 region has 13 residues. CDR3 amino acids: CASSLGRSNEQFF. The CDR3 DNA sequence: TGTGCCAGCAGCTTAGGCCGCAGTAATGAGCAGTTCTTC.

The CDR3 bases are TGCGCCAGCGGCTTACAGGGATACGGCGGCTACACCTTC. As protein: CASGLQGYGGYTF. This rearrangement joins TRBV23-1 to TRBJ1-2; D might be TRBD1 (6 bases). TRBV23-1 belongs to the ORF category, with a function that is uncertain. Trimming removed 8 bases from V and 8 bases from J, with 18 bases in between. The CDR3 totals 13 residues.

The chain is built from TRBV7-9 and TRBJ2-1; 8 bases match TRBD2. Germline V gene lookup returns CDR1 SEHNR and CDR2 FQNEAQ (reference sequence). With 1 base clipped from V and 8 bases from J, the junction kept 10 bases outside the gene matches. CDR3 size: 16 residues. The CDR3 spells CASSLGRGGSRDEQFF. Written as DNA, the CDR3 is TGTGCCAGCAGCTTAGGGCGCGGGGGGTCCCGCGATGAGCAGTTCTTC.

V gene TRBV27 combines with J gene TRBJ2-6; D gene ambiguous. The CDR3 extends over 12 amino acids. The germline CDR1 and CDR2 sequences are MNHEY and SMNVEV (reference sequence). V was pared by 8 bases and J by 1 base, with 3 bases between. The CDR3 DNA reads TGTGCCAGCGGATCTGGGGCCAACGTCCTGACTTTC. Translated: CASGSGANVLTF.

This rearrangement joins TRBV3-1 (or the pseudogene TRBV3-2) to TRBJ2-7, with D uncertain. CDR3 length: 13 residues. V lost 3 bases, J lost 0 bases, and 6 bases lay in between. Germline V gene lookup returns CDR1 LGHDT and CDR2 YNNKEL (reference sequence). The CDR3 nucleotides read TGTGCCAGCAGCCAGCAGAGCTCCTACGAGCAGTACTTC. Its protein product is CASSQQSSYEQYF.

In nucleotides, the CDR3 is TGTGCCAGCCAGGGACAGGTGGATTTGGATACGCAGTATTTT. The encoded protein is CASQGQVDLDTQYF. V usage is TRBV10-3 and J usage is TRBJ2-3; 8 bases agree with TRBD1. Unmatched junction bases numbered 12, after V lost 10 bases and J lost 6 bases. The CDR3 loop spans 14 amino acids. Looked up from germline, CDR1 is ENHRY and CDR2 is SYGVKD.